This paragraph reports one T cell receptor (beta chain). Its cognate antigen is unknown. The record originates from a study of cytomegalovirus exposure and HLA in healthy donors. The PCR was carried out with 60 Vbeta primers and 13 Jbeta primers. Source study methods: A follow-up analysis tallied 86 million or so unique TCR beta chains, approximately 11 million shared. Sequencing was performed with immunoSEQ multiplex PCR; in TCRdb, only in-frame clones are kept and a portion is missing. That table gives V, J and clone size, and the DNA gave D and trimming. Among 150,000 to 170,000 clones listed, 80% were seen once. Per germline, CDR1 GTSNPN and CDR2 SVGIG (reference sequence). CDR3 size: 16 residues. V was clipped by 0 bases and J by 1 base; unmatched bases: 9. Regarding the study as a whole: When analyzed later, a missense DCLRE1C variant was found to be linked to TCR beta V- and J-gene trimming. In a later analysis, across HLA loci, associated TCR counts were highest for DRB1, lowest for HLA-C. Analysis performed later found roughly 17,000 TCR beta sequences associated with HLA alleles at 0.05 false discovery rate.

This chain links TRBV30 with TRBJ2-7; 7 nucleotides agree with TRBD2. The TCR was taken from a woman in her thirties or forties in good health and CMV-seropositive. Sample: PBMCs. CDR3 loop: CAWSVFGGFASYEQYF. The CDR3 nucleotides read TGTGCCTGGAGTGTATTCGGGGGGTTTGCTTCCTACGAGCAGTACTTC.